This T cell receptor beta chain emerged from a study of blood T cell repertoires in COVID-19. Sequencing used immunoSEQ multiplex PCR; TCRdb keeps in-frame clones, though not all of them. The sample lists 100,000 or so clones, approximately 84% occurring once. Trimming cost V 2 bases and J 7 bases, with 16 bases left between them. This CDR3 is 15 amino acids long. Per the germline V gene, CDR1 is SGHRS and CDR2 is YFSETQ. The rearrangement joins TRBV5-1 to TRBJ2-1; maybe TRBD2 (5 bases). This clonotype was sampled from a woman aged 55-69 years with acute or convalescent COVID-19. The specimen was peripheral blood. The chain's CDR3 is CASSFTSVGENEQFF. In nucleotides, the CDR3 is TGCGCCAGCAGCTTTACTAGTGTTGGAGAAAATGAGCAGTTCTTC.